These 28 T cell receptor beta chains were sequenced from one sample in a study of OX40 agonist ivuxolimab in advanced cancers. Sequencing was performed with immunoSEQ multiplex PCR; in TCRdb, only in-frame clones are kept and a portion is missing. The sample records 30,000 to 40,000 clones, approximately 89% being singletons. The specimen comprised CD4+ or CD8+ T cells sorted from blood, sampled in a trial of the OX40 agonist ivuxolimab. These receptors originate from an adult with an advanced solid tumor such as melanoma, head and neck, liver or kidney cancer.

The V and J genes are TRBV18 and TRBJ1-4, with a tentative D call TRBD1 (5 bases). Trimming stripped 3 bases from V and 0 bases from J, with 8 bases between. The CDR3 is 15 residues long. The germline V gene has CDR1 KGHSH and CDR2 LQKENI. The CDR3 region has the DNA TGTGCCAGCTCACCGCCGGGGGCAACTAATGAAAAACTGTTTTTT. It encodes CASSPPGATNEKLFF.

The chain has TRBV4-2 and TRBJ2-7; perhaps TRBD1 as D (6 bases). Looked up from germline, CDR1 is LGHNA and CDR2 is YNFKEQ. The V end was cut by 0 bases, the J end by 6 bases, with 12 bases between. This CDR3 is built from 14 residues. The CDR3 DNA is TGTGCCAGCAGCCAAGAACCCCAAGGGGGCGAGCAGTACTTC. Protein product: CASSQEPQGGEQYF.

The chain employs TRBV7-6 and TRBJ2-3; D gene uncertain. The CDR3 extends over 14 amino acids. Germline-derived CDR1 and CDR2 are SGHVS and FNYEAQ. V gave up 11 bases and J gave up 0 bases, with 15 bases separating them. DNA of the CDR3: TGTGCCGTAAAGGTATCTACTAGCACAGATACGCAGTATTTT. Translated: CAVKVSTSTDTQYF.

This clone has only one observation. The chain joins TRBV7-9 to TRBJ2-5; TRBD2 agrees at 14 bases. V was clipped by 4 bases and J by 5 bases; unmatched bases: 3. Germline CDR1 reads SEHNR; CDR2 reads FQNEAQ (reference sequence). This CDR3 region has 15 residues. This CDR3 is CASSSGLAGDETQYF. The CDR3 DNA reads TGTGCCAGCAGCTCGGGACTAGCGGGAGACGAGACCCAGTACTTC.

This clone came up a few times. CDR3 in amino acids: CASSDRTHNQPQHF. In nucleotides, the CDR3 is TGTGCCAGTAGTGACAGAACCCACAATCAGCCCCAGCATTTT. The rearrangement joins TRBV5-5 to TRBJ1-5, with D maybe TRBD1 (5 bases). CDR1 is SGHKS and CDR2 is YYEKEE in the germline V gene (reference sequence). The V gene lost 8 bases and the J gene lost 3 bases, with 15 bases spanning the gap. This CDR3 region has 14 residues.

The chain joins TRBV6-5 to TRBJ2-7; D perhaps matches TRBD1 (7 bases). V was shortened by 7 bases and J by 6 bases, with 16 bases between the two germline ends. There are 13 residues in the CDR3. Germline loops: CDR1 MNHEY, CDR2 SVGAGI. The CDR3 DNA reads TGTGCCAGCACTCGGCAGGGGGGCGTCGAGCAGTACTTC. It codes for CASTRQGGVEQYF.

Comment on this clone: This sample also contains other DNA sequences that code for the same CDR3. The chain carries TRBV28 and TRBJ1-1; no firm D call. The CDR3 loop spans 13 amino acids. Germline V gives CDR1 MDHEN, CDR2 SYDVKM. V was shortened by 8 bases and J by 0 bases, with 10 bases between the two germline ends. This chain's CDR3 is CASATAMNTEAFF. CDR3 bases: TGTGCCAGCGCGACTGCCATGAACACTGAAGCTTTCTTT. The whole variable domain, filled in from reference TRBV28 and TRBJ1-1, reads DVKVTQSSRYLVKRTGEKVFLECVQDMDHENMFWYRQDPGLGLRLIYFSYDVKMKEKGDIPEGYSVSREKKERFSLILESASTNQTSMYLCASATAMNTEAFFGQGTRLTVV.

The rearrangement uses TRBV28 and TRBJ1-1, with D possibly matching TRBD1 (5 bases). CDR3 size: 13 residues. The V end was cut by 5 bases, the J end by 1 base, with 8 bases between. Looked up from germline, CDR1 is MDHEN and CDR2 is SYDVKM. CDR3 nucleotides: TGTGCCAGCAGTCCCAGGGCGAACACTGAAGCTTTCTTT. This translates into CASSPRANTEAFF.

The V gene is TRBV10-3, the J gene TRBJ2-1, with 10 bases identical to TRBD2. Trimming removed 7 bases from V and 0 bases from J; junction bases left unmatched: 3. The CDR3 length is 15 residues. Germline V gene sequence: CDR1 ENHRY, CDR2 SYGVKD. In nucleotides, the CDR3 is TGTGCCATCACTCCTAGCGGGAGCTCCTACAATGAGCAGTTCTTC. Amino acids: CAITPSGSSYNEQFF.

J is TRBJ2-2 and V is TRBV5-6, with D possibly being TRBD1 (6 bases). The CDR3 has 18 amino acids. Germline V gene lookup returns CDR1 SGHDT and CDR2 YYEEEE. Trimming pared 5 bases from V and 6 bases from J, leaving 26 bases between. The CDR3 spells CASSNFLEQGDFPGELFF. CDR3 nucleotides: TGTGCCAGCAGTAATTTTCTAGAACAGGGTGATTTTCCCGGGGAGCTGTTTTTT.

V is TRBV7-2 and J is TRBJ1-1, with 8 bases identical to TRBD1. Germline V gives CDR1 SGHTA, CDR2 FQGNSA. J was trimmed by 3 bases and V by 5 bases; bases with no gene match: 5. There are 14 residues in the CDR3. Written as DNA, the CDR3 is TGTGCCAGCAGCCATACAGGGGGGTACACTGAAGCTTTCTTT. Encoded protein: CASSHTGGYTEAFF.

V and J are TRBV28 and TRBJ1-5, with TRBD1 identical over 7 bases. The germline CDR1 and CDR2 sequences are MDHEN and SYDVKM. The trim removed 6 bases at V and 7 bases at J, leaving 0 bases unmatched. The CDR3 has 11 amino acids. This CDR3 reads CASRDRQPQHF. The CDR3 region has the DNA TGTGCCAGCAGGGACAGGCAGCCCCAGCATTTT.

The chain recombines TRBV11-3 with TRBJ2-1; D ambiguous. This CDR3 is 16 amino acids long. Germline CDR1 is SGHNT and CDR2 is YENEEA. Trimming removed 6 bases at V and 8 bases at J, with 23 bases between. The CDR3 DNA is TGTGCCAGCAGTTCGGCGGAAATTGTGTGGCAGGATGAGCAGTTCTTC. Its protein is CASSSAEIVWQDEQFF.

The chain uses TRBV11-1 and TRBJ2-2; D gene ambiguous. V was shortened by 5 bases and J by 4 bases, with 17 bases between the two germline ends. CDR1 SGHAT and CDR2 FQDESV come from the germline V gene (reference sequence). CDR3 length: 16 amino acids. CDR3 sequence reads: CASSPNGASGTGELFF. The CDR3 DNA is TGTGCCAGCAGCCCAAACGGAGCGTCGGGCACCGGGGAGCTGTTTTTT.

V gene TRBV6-1 combines with J gene TRBJ2-5; TRBD1 agrees at 9 bases. V lost 8 bases to trimming and J lost 3 bases; unmatched junction nucleotides: 4. Germline CDR1 reads MNHNS; CDR2 reads SASEGT. The CDR3 totals 13 residues. CDR3 DNA sequence: TGTGCCAGCCTAGACAGGGGGGAAGAGACCCAGTACTTC. Translation gives CASLDRGEETQYF.

The chain uses TRBV19 and TRBJ1-4; D not certain. The CDR3 extends over 14 amino acids. Germline values: CDR1 LNHDA, CDR2 SQIVND (reference sequence). The V and J ends lost 1 base and 4 bases respectively, with 7 bases between them. The CDR3 is CASSIGRINEKLFF. The CDR3, as DNA: TGTGCCAGTAGTATAGGTCGGATTAATGAAAAACTGTTTTTT.

The chain recombines TRBV5-1 with TRBJ2-5; unclear D gene. The germline CDR1 and CDR2 sequences are SGHRS and YFSETQ. V lost 3 bases, J lost 0 bases, and 3 bases lay in between. CDR3 length: 12 residues. The chain's CDR3 is CASSSNQETQYF. The DNA of the CDR3 is TGCGCCAGCAGCTCAAACCAAGAGACCCAGTACTTC.

CDR3 in amino acids: CASRDRGSPELFF. As DNA, the CDR3 is TGTGCCAGTAGAGACAGGGGGTCCCCGGAGCTGTTTTTT. The chain is built from TRBV19 and TRBJ2-2; the match to TRBD1 covers 9 bases. The V gene's germline CDR1 is LNHDA and CDR2 SQIVND (reference sequence). The CDR3 covers 13 residues. Losses at the gene ends were 6 bases for V and 10 bases for J; bases not matched to a gene: 6. The full variable domain, in which reference TRBV19 and TRBJ2-2 provide the parts outside the CDR3, is DGGITQSPKYLFRKEGQNVTLSCEQNLNHDAMYWYRQDPGQGLRLIYYSQIVNDFQKGDIAEGYSVSREKKESFPLTVTSAQKNPTAFYLCASRDRGSPELFFGEGSRLTVL.

This clone showed up just once. The DNA of the CDR3 is TGTGCCAGCAGTTACCCCTCCCGCTACAATGAGCAGTTCTTC. This translates into CASSYPSRYNEQFF. The V gene is TRBV6-6, the J gene TRBJ2-1, with D unresolved. Trimming pared 2 bases from V and 3 bases from J, leaving 8 bases between. Germline values: CDR1 MNHNY, CDR2 SVGAGI (reference sequence). This CDR3 comprises 14 residues.

The V call is TRBV30, the J call TRBJ2-7, with a weak D call TRBD2 (7 bases). Trimming took off 1 base at V and 7 bases at J, with 14 bases between the two ends. The germline V gene has CDR1 GTSNPN and CDR2 SVGIG (reference sequence). The length of the CDR3 is 13 residues. CDR3 DNA: TGTGCCTGGAGTGGGACAGTGCGGGAGGAGCAGTACTTC. As protein: CAWSGTVREEQYF.

This chain uses TRBV29-1 with TRBJ2-7; 11 bases are a match to TRBD2. The CDR3 runs to 16 residues. In germline, CDR1 is SQVTM, CDR2 ANQGSEA. J lost 5 bases, V lost 2 bases, and 11 bases had no gene match. CDR3 sequence reads: CSVESPGLAGTHEQYF. As DNA, the CDR3 is TGCAGCGTTGAATCCCCTGGACTAGCGGGTACCCACGAGCAGTACTTC.

The rearrangement uses TRBV12-1 and TRBJ1-1; the table's D gene call, TRBD1, was not cross checked with the DNA. TRBV12-1 is annotated as a pseudogene. This CDR3 has 15 amino acids. The CDR3 DNA reads as TGTGCCAGCAGCTTAGTGGCAGGTGAAAACACTGAAGCTTTCTTT. Its translation: CASSLVAGENTEAFF.

The chain recombines TRBV11-2 with TRBJ2-3, with D hard to call. Per germline, CDR1 SGHAT and CDR2 FQNNGV. The CDR3 is 13 amino acids. V was clipped by 3 bases and J by 0 bases, with 4 bases between them. Written as DNA, the CDR3 is TGTGCCAGCAGCTTGGGTAGCACAGATACGCAGTATTTT. Translating it yields CASSLGSTDTQYF.

The chain recombines TRBV5-1 with TRBJ1-4, with TRBD1 matching 8 bases. Germline loops: CDR1 SGHRS, CDR2 YFSETQ. Trimming cost V 0 bases and J 8 bases; bases outside gene matches: 6. This CDR3 contains 15 residues. The CDR3 loop reads CASSLGGQGSEKLFF. The CDR3 bases are TGCGCCAGCAGCTTGGGAGGACAGGGAAGCGAAAAACTGTTTTTT.

This chain uses TRBV11-2 with TRBJ1-2; D possibly corresponds to TRBD1 (6 bases). Germline V gives CDR1 SGHAT, CDR2 FQNNGV. The germline V and J ends were trimmed by 3 bases and 0 bases, with 11 bases remaining between them. The CDR3 runs 15 residues. The DNA of the CDR3 is TGTGCCAGCAGCTTCAGGGACACTGCTAACTATGGCTACACCTTC. It translates to CASSFRDTANYGYTF.

This rearrangement joins TRBV10-3 to TRBJ2-3; TRBD1 matches at 10 bases. The V gene end was trimmed by 10 bases and the J gene end by 2 bases; junction bases not matched to a gene: 6. Looked up from germline, CDR1 is ENHRY and CDR2 is SYGVKD. CDR3 size: 14 residues. The CDR3 bases are TGTGCCACCGAGGACAGGGGGTACACAGATACGCAGTATTTT. Amino acids: CATEDRGYTDTQYF.

This clone was recorded only once. The chain couples TRBV5-5 to TRBJ1-1, with a possible D match to TRBD1 (5 bases). Trimming took off 2 bases at V and 6 bases at J, with 11 bases between the two ends. In germline, CDR1 is SGHKS, CDR2 YYEKEE (reference sequence). The CDR3 runs to 13 residues. The CDR3 protein is CASSFNWGPEAFF. CDR3 bases: TGTGCCAGCAGCTTTAACTGGGGCCCTGAAGCTTTCTTT.

The V and J genes are TRBV19 and TRBJ1-3; the D is unclear. The CDR3 consists of 14 residues. The ends were cut back, 5 bases at V and 3 bases at J, with 11 bases in the middle. CDR1 is LNHDA, CDR2 SQIVND, per germline (reference sequence). The CDR3 loop is CASSRTGYGNTIYF. As DNA, the CDR3 is TGTGCCAGTAGTCGGACGGGCTATGGAAACACCATATATTTT.